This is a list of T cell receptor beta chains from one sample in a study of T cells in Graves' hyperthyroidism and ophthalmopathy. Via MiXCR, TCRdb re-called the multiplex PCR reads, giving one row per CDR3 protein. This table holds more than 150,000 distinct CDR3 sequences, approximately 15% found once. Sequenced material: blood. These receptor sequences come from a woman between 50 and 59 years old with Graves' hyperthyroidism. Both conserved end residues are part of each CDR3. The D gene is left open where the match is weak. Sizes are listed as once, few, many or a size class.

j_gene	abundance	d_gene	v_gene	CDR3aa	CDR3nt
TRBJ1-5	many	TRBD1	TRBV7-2	CASSLFWTGGTQPQHF	TGTGCCAGCAGCTTATTTTGGACAGGGGGCACTCAGCCCCAGCATTTT
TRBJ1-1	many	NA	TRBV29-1	CSVGGRRQPGNTEAFF	TGCAGCGTTGGTGGAAGACGACAACCTGGGAACACTGAAGCTTTCTTT
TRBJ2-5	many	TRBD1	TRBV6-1	CASSGGQGRGETQYF	TGTGCCAGCAGTGGTGGACAGGGTCGGGGCGAGACCCAGTACTTC
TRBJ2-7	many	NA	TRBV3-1	CASSPLRSSYEQYF	TGTGCCAGCAGCCCCTTAAGGAGCTCCTACGAGCAGTACTTC
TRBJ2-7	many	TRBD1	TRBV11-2	CASSLTGTVSYEQYF	TGTGCCAGCAGCCTAACCGGGACAGTCTCCTACGAGCAGTACTTC
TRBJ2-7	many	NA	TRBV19	CASSISTPYEQYF	TGTGCCAGTAGTATATCGACACCCTACGAGCAGTACTTC
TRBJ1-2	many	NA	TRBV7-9	CASSLEVRVNYGYTF	TGTGCCAGCAGCTTAGAAGTCCGGGTTAACTATGGCTACACCTTC
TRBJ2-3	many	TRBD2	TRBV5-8	CATDKRGTTDTQYF	TGTGCCACCGATAAGCGGGGGACTACAGATACGCAGTATTTT
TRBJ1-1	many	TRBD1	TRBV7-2	CASSVRTGTEAFF	TGTGCCAGCAGCGTCAGGACAGGCACTGAAGCTTTCTTT
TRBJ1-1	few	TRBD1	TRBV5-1	CASSLTTGVNTEAFF	TGCGCCAGCAGCCTTACGACAGGGGTGAACACTGAAGCTTTCTTT
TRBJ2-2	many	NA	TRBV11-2	CASSLVPRNTGELFF	TGTGCCAGCAGCTTAGTCCCCAGGAATACCGGGGAGCTGTTTTTT